This record looks at one TCR beta chain sequence and its context. Antigen specificity is unknown. This sample is drawn from a study of beta chain features in type 1 diabetes. Study conclusions and caveats: Across all four CD4+ subsets, people with type 1 diabetes showed modestly shorter TCRB CDR3s.

Of the isolated RNA, all was reverse transcribed, and so the sequenced material was expressed TCRB transcripts. Approximately 3.7 million reads per sample on average were obtained from naive, central memory and regulatory T cell samples. Libraries were prepared by immunoSEQ multiplex PCR; TCRdb keeps only in-frame clonotypes and omits some of them. The table shows 400,000 or so clones, with roughly 12% occurring only once. This TCR came from a woman under 30 with type 1 diabetes. What was sequenced was naive CD4+ T cells from blood.

CDR3 residues: CASRIGTSAPREQFF. The CDR3, as DNA: TGTGCCAGCAGAATCGGGACTAGCGCTCCTCGGGAGCAGTTCTTC. The rearrangement joins TRBV11-1 to TRBJ2-1; 10 positions match TRBD2. The CDR3 sequence is 15 residues long. J was trimmed by 10 bases and V by 6 bases; bases with no gene match: 12. Germline V CDR1 and CDR2: SGHAT, FQDESV (reference sequence).